Presented here are 9 T cell receptor beta chains from one specimen sequenced in a study of OX40 agonist ivuxolimab in advanced cancers. Sequenced by immunoSEQ multiplex PCR; TCRdb stores in-frame clones only, minus some. The profile shows approximately 50,000 clones, roughly 84% of them singletons. The sequencing used CD4+ or CD8+ T cells sorted from blood, collected in a trial of the OX40 agonist ivuxolimab. These receptors came from an adult with an advanced solid tumor such as melanoma, head and neck, liver or kidney cancer.

The chain combines TRBV30 with TRBJ1-6; 9 positions agree with TRBD1. Germline V CDR1 and CDR2: GTSNPN, SVGIG (reference sequence). Trimming took 1 base from V and 9 from J; bases not matched to a gene: 4. The CDR3 contains 14 residues. DNA of the CDR3: TGTGCCTGGAGTGCCGGGACAGGGAGTTCACCCCTCCACTTT. It specifies CAWSAGTGSSPLHF.

The V call is TRBV2, the J call TRBJ2-7; 8 positions match TRBD1. From germline, CDR1 is SNHLY and CDR2 FYNNEI. The CDR3 extends over 12 amino acids. Trimming cost V 8 bases and J 6 bases; bases outside gene matches: 6. Here the CDR3 reads CASGQGAGEQYF. The DNA of the CDR3 is TGTGCCAGCGGGCAGGGGGCGGGCGAGCAGTACTTC.

DNA of the CDR3: TGTGCCAGCAGACGTTTAATGGACAGGCAATTGAAGAATGAAAAACTGTTTTTT. This sequence encodes CASRRLMDRQLKNEKLFF. The chain uses TRBV6-4 and TRBJ1-4; TRBD1 agrees at 7 bases. This CDR3 has 18 residues. CDR1 and CDR2 (germline): MRHNA, SNTAGT. The V gene end was trimmed by 6 bases and the J gene end by 5 bases; junction bases not matched to a gene: 18.

The chain uses TRBV4-2 and TRBJ2-7; TRBD2 matches at 12 bases. The CDR3 sequence is 18 residues long. J lost 2 bases, V lost 0 bases, and 8 bases had no gene match. The germline V gene encodes CDR1 LGHNA and CDR2 YNFKEQ. CDR3: CASSQDTSGGPNPYEQYF. DNA of the CDR3: TGTGCCAGCAGCCAAGATACTAGCGGGGGGCCTAACCCCTACGAGCAGTACTTC.

This clone was counted once. The chain has TRBV7-9 and TRBJ1-2; possible D gene TRBD1, 6 bases. Germline-derived CDR1 and CDR2 are SEHNR and FQNEAQ (reference sequence). Trimming pared 5 bases from V and 1 base from J, leaving 20 bases between. The CDR3 has 17 amino acids. The CDR3 sequence: CASSTRDISTFNYGYTF. The CDR3 nucleotides are TGTGCCAGCAGCACGAGGGACATCTCCACCTTTAACTATGGCTACACCTTC.

The rearrangement joins TRBV2 to TRBJ2-2; D not resolved. This CDR3 has 15 residues. The germline V and J ends were trimmed by 5 bases and 0 bases, with 10 bases remaining between them. Germline CDR1 is SNHLY and CDR2 is FYNNEI. CDR3 bases: TGTGCCAGCAGTTTAGAGGAAGCGAACACCGGGGAGCTGTTTTTT. Translated: CASSLEEANTGELFF.

This chain uses TRBV5-1 with TRBJ1-1; D is undetermined. Germline lookup yields CDR1 SGHRS and CDR2 YFSETQ. The CDR3 runs to 15 residues. Trimming removed 0 bases at V and 4 bases at J, with 13 bases between. CDR3 amino acids: CASSLEGSAGTEAFF. Here the CDR3 DNA reads TGCGCCAGCAGCTTGGAAGGGAGTGCGGGCACTGAAGCTTTCTTT.

DNA for the CDR3: TGTGCCTCCCGGACGGAGAACACTGAAGCTTTCTTT. It specifies CASRTENTEAFF. The chain combines TRBV11-1 with TRBJ1-1; D is ambiguous. The V end was cut by 11 bases, the J end by 1 base, with 11 bases between. This CDR3 is built from 12 residues. Germline CDR1 is SGHAT and CDR2 is FQDESV (reference sequence).

The chain has TRBV19 and TRBJ2-3; TRBD2 aligns across 8 bases. The germline V gene encodes CDR1 LNHDA and CDR2 SQIVND (reference sequence). The CDR3 has 14 residues. After removal of 8 bases from V and 3 bases from J, the junction contained 7 bases not matched to a gene. CDR3 sequence reads: CASSSGSSTDTQYF. CDR3 coding DNA: TGTGCCAGTTCTAGCGGGTCTTCTACAGATACGCAGTATTTT.